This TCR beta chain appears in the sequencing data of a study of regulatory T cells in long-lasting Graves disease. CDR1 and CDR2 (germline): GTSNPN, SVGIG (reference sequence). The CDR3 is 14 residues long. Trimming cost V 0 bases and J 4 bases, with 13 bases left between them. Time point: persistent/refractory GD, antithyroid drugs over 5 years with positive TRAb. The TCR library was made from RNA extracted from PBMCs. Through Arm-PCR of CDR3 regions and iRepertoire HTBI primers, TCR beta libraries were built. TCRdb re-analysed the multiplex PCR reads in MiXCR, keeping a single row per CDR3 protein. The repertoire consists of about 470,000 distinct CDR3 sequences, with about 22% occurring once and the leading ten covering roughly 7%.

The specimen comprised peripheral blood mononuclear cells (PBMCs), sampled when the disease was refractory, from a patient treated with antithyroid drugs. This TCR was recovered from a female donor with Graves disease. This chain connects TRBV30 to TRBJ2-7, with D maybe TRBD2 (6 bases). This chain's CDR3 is CAWSVESGVYEQYF. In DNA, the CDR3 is TGTGCCTGGAGTGTAGAGTCGGGAGTTTACGAGCAGTACTTC.